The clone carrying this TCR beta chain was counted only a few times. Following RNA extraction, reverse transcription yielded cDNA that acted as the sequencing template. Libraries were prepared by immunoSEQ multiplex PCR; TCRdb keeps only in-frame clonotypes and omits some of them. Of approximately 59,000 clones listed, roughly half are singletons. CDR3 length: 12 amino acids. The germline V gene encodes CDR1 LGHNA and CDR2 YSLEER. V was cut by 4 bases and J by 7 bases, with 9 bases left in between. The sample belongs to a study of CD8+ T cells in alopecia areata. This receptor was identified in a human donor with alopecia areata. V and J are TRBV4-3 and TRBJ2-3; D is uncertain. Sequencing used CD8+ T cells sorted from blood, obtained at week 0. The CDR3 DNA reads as TGCGCCAGCAGCCCGGACCACAATACGCAGTATTTT. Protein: CASSPDHNTQYF.